The 18 T cell receptor beta chains below come from one sample, sequenced in a study of cytomegalovirus exposure and HLA in healthy donors. Here immunoSEQ multiplex PCR was the method, and the copy in TCRdb shows in-frame clones only, minus some. The repertoire holds 89,000 or so clones, around 93% seen once, with around 1.1% in the top ten. The sample taken for sequencing was PBMCs. The receptors shown here come from a woman in her twenties or thirties in good health and CMV-seropositive.

The chain combines TRBV27 with TRBJ1-2; 10 bases are a match to TRBD1. The trim removed 6 bases at V and 6 bases at J, leaving 10 bases unmatched. There are 15 residues in the CDR3. Germline lookup yields CDR1 MNHEY and CDR2 SMNVEV (reference sequence). The CDR3 protein is CASRKTGTGVNGYTF. CDR3 bases: TGTGCCAGCAGGAAGACCGGGACAGGGGTTAATGGCTACACCTTC.

The chain links TRBV28 to TRBJ2-7, with D maybe TRBD2 (5 bases). V was clipped by 3 bases and J by 0 bases, with 15 bases between them. This CDR3 has 16 amino acids. Per the germline V gene, CDR1 is MDHEN and CDR2 is SYDVKM. CDR3 DNA sequence: TGTGCCAGCAGTTTCACCCTCCAGCGGTACTCCTACGAGCAGTACTTC. This codes for CASSFTLQRYSYEQYF.

The V call is TRBV27, the J call TRBJ1-2, with 7 bases lining up with TRBD1. This CDR3 has 15 residues. Germline loops: CDR1 MNHEY, CDR2 SMNVEV (reference sequence). V shed 10 bases and J 2 bases; nucleotides not matched to a gene: 13. The CDR3 DNA sequence: TGTGCCACAGTTTCGGTAACAGGGGCCAACTATGGCTACACCTTC. Its protein is CATVSVTGANYGYTF.

This chain joins TRBV18 and TRBJ2-7, with 12 bases that match TRBD2. Germline lookup yields CDR1 KGHSH and CDR2 LQKENI. The CDR3 runs 16 residues. Trimming at V came to 2 bases and at J to 5 bases, leaving 7 bases not matched to a gene. In DNA, the CDR3 is TGTGCCAGCTCACCAGGAAGGACTAGCGGGACTAACGAGCAGTACTTC. Its protein is CASSPGRTSGTNEQYF.

The genes are TRBV4-3 and TRBJ1-5; D is unresolved. The CDR3 runs to 15 residues. V lost 0 bases and J 3 bases, leaving 9 bases between the germline ends. The germline V gene encodes CDR1 LGHNA and CDR2 YSLEER. CDR3 sequence reads: CASSQDGEINQPQHF. The DNA for the CDR3 is TGCGCCAGCAGCCAAGATGGGGAGATCAATCAGCCCCAGCATTTT.

CDR3 protein: CATTGGGGQPQHF. The CDR3 DNA sequence: TGTGCCACCACGGGGGGTGGCGGTCAGCCCCAGCATTTT. J is TRBJ1-5 and V is TRBV6-6; tentatively, D is TRBD1 (5 bases). Germline CDR1 and CDR2: MNHNY and SVGAGI (reference sequence). This CDR3 has 13 amino acids. V lost 10 bases and J 6 bases, leaving 16 bases between the germline ends.

This rearrangement joins TRBV5-6 to TRBJ1-3; D may be TRBD1 (6 bases). V gave up 10 bases and J gave up 8 bases, with 16 bases separating them. Germline-derived CDR1 and CDR2 are SGHDT and YYEEEE. The CDR3 has 12 amino acids. CDR3 amino acids: CAGYRVDDTIYF. As DNA, the CDR3 is TGTGCCGGATACAGGGTGGATGACACCATATATTTT. Based on the CDR3 plus reference TRBV5-6 and TRBJ1-3, the full variable domain is DAGVTQSPTHLIKTRGQQVTLRCSPKSGHDTVSWYQQALGQGPQFIFQYYEEEERQRGNFPDRFSGHQFPNYSSELNVNALLLGDSALYLCAGYRVDDTIYFGEGSWLTVV.

The V and J genes are TRBV28 and TRBJ1-3; weak D call: TRBD1 (5 bases). Germline V gene data show CDR1 as MDHEN and CDR2 as SYDVKM. Trimming stripped 4 bases from V and 8 bases from J, with 18 bases between. The length of the CDR3 is 15 residues. The CDR3 DNA reads TGTGCCAGCAGTTGGGGAGGGGTGCCGCGGGACACCATATATTTT. Translated, it gives CASSWGGVPRDTIYF.

The genes are TRBV2 and TRBJ2-1, with TRBD2 matching over 16 bases. Germline V gene lookup returns CDR1 SNHLY and CDR2 FYNNEI. This CDR3 is 15 amino acids long. The junction had 7 bases not matched to a gene; V was cut back by 8 bases and J by 9 bases. The CDR3 DNA follows: TGTGCCAGCGAGGCGGGACTAGCGGGAGGGATTGAGCAGTTCTTC. Translation gives CASEAGLAGGIEQFF.

The gene calls are TRBV30 and TRBJ2-1; the match to TRBD2 covers 10 bases. Unmatched junction bases numbered 3, after V lost 1 base and J lost 6 bases. The CDR3 is made up of 14 amino acids. Germline loops: CDR1 GTSNPN, CDR2 SVGIG (reference sequence). The CDR3 DNA follows: TGTGCCTGGAGTGCAATAGCGGGAGGCAATGAGCAGTTCTTC. This sequence encodes CAWSAIAGGNEQFF.

The V call is TRBV30, the J call TRBJ2-7, with a possible D match to TRBD2 (6 bases). The V end lost 4 bases, the J end lost 4 bases, and 29 bases lay between the germline ends. From germline, CDR1 is GTSNPN and CDR2 SVGIG (reference sequence). CDR3 length: 18 residues. The DNA for the CDR3 is TGTGCCTGGACCTCACAGCCCCATTCCGGGGTTGGGAGGTACGAGCAGTACTTC. It codes for CAWTSQPHSGVGRYEQYF.

This rearrangement joins TRBV18 to TRBJ2-5; D is unresolved. This CDR3 has 11 amino acids. Germline V lookup: CDR1 KGHSH, CDR2 LQKENI. Trimming left V 3 bases short and J 3 bases short, with 2 bases between. DNA of the CDR3: TGTGCCAGCTCACCTAAAGAGACCCAGTACTTC. Its protein product is CASSPKETQYF.

The CDR3: CASSPSGTSGNTIYF. CDR3 nucleotide sequence: TGTGCCAGCTCACCCTCCGGGACATCTGGAAACACCATATATTTT. The rearrangement uses TRBV18 and TRBJ1-3; the D gene is possibly TRBD1 (6 bases). Trimming shortened V by 3 bases and J by 1 base, and 10 bases separated the two germline ends. Germline assignment: CDR1 KGHSH and CDR2 LQKENI. The CDR3 covers 15 residues. Looking up the rest from reference TRBV18 and TRBJ1-3 gives the full variable domain: NAGVMQNPRHLVRRRGQEARLRCSPMKGHSHVYWYRQLPEEGLKFMVYLQKENIIDESGMPKERFSAEFPKEGPSILRIQQVVRGDSAAYFCASSPSGTSGNTIYFGEGSWLTVV.

Written as DNA, the CDR3 is TGTGCCAGTAGCCCCGGGGGAGGCCTCCAAGAGACCCAGTACTTC. It codes for CASSPGGGLQETQYF. This chain joins TRBV19 and TRBJ2-5, with D tentatively TRBD2 (6 bases). Germline V lookup: CDR1 LNHDA, CDR2 SQIVND (reference sequence). CDR3 length: 15 amino acids. Trimming removed 6 bases from V and 1 base from J, with 15 bases in between.

The chain uses TRBV19 and TRBJ2-7; 11 bases agree with TRBD1. The CDR3 spans 14 residues. Trimming cost V 3 bases and J 3 bases; bases outside gene matches: 1. CDR1 is LNHDA, CDR2 SQIVND, per germline (reference sequence). The CDR3 reads CASSMGTGGYEQYF. As DNA, the CDR3 is TGTGCCAGTAGTATGGGGACAGGGGGCTACGAGCAGTACTTC.

The chain links TRBV4-3 to TRBJ1-1; no clear D. V shed 0 bases and J shed 0 bases, with 17 bases lying between them. Germline-derived CDR1 and CDR2 are LGHNA and YSLEER. The CDR3 is made up of 18 amino acids. The CDR3 spells CASSQERTLLRVNTEAFF. The CDR3 DNA is TGCGCCAGCAGCCAAGAACGGACTCTATTAAGGGTGAACACTGAAGCTTTCTTT.

This clone was recorded only once. The chain is built from TRBV11-1 and TRBJ1-2; 9 bases line up with TRBD1. Looked up from germline, CDR1 is SGHAT and CDR2 is FQDESV (reference sequence). The CDR3 length is 15 residues. V gave up 5 bases and J gave up 4 bases; unmatched junction bases: 8. The CDR3 region is CASSARTGEGYGYTF. The CDR3 DNA follows: TGTGCCAGCAGCGCCCGGACAGGGGAAGGCTATGGCTACACCTTC.

This chain connects TRBV15 to TRBJ2-7; 7 bases are shared with TRBD1. The V gene end was trimmed by 0 bases and the J gene end by 9 bases; junction bases not matched to a gene: 5. The germline CDR1 and CDR2 sequences are LNHNV and YYDKDF (reference sequence). CDR3 length: 13 amino acids. In DNA form, the CDR3 reads TGTGCCACCAGCAGAGAGGTGGGGACAGTGCAGTACTTC. It codes for CATSREVGTVQYF. Using reference TRBV15 and TRBJ2-7 for the parts outside the CDR3, the full variable domain is DAMVIQNPRYQVTQFGKPVTLSCSQTLNHNVMYWYQQKSSQAPKLLFHYYDKDFNNEADTPDNFQSRRPNTSFCFLDIRSPGLGDTAMYLCATSREVGTVQYFGPGTRLTVT.